Below, one TCR beta chain is given with its context. Assay used: immunoSEQ multiplex PCR; TCRdb lists only in-frame clones, some missing. This table holds 200,000 to 300,000 clones, approximately 83% found once. The entry originates in a study of blood T cell repertoires in COVID-19. Sequenced input: peripheral blood. This sequence originates from a woman of 80 years or more with acute or convalescent COVID-19.

The CDR3 nucleotides read TGTGCCAGCGCCGACGGAGAATATCAGCCCCAGCATTTT. Its translation is CASADGEYQPQHF. The chain has TRBV6-6 and TRBJ1-5; D gene ambiguous. The V and J ends lost 8 bases and 5 bases respectively, with 13 bases between them. This CDR3 comprises 13 residues. The germline CDR1 and CDR2 sequences are MNHNY and SVGAGI (reference sequence).